The next 7 T cell receptor beta chains were all read from a single sample in a study of blood T cell repertoires in COVID-19. Generated by immunoSEQ multiplex PCR, the TCRdb table keeps only in-frame clones and is missing some. The table has 56,000 or so clones, approximately 80% seen once; the top ten hold 2% to 3%. Sequencing was performed on peripheral blood. Receptors originate from a man between 50 and 59 years old with acute or convalescent COVID-19.

The V and J genes are TRBV30 and TRBJ1-5, with D hard to call. V was shortened by 4 bases and J by 2 bases, with 9 bases between the two germline ends. From germline, CDR1 is GTSNPN and CDR2 SVGIG (reference sequence). The CDR3 loop spans 13 amino acids. CDR3 amino acids: CAWKREGNQPQHF. The CDR3 DNA is TGTGCCTGGAAAAGGGAGGGCAATCAGCCCCAGCATTTT. The full variable domain, with the rest looked up from reference TRBV30 and TRBJ1-5, is SQTIHQWPATLVQPVGSPLSLECTVEGTSNPNLYWYRQAAGRGLQLLFYSVGIGQISSEVPQNLSASRPQDRQFILSSKKLLLSDSGFYLCAWKREGNQPQHFGDGTRLSIL.

The sample holds a few counts of this clone. The V and J genes are TRBV27 and TRBJ2-5; 7 positions agree with TRBD2. Looked up from germline, CDR1 is MNHEY and CDR2 is SMNVEV (reference sequence). V shed 3 bases, J shed 4 bases, and the junction held 2 bases outside the gene matches. The CDR3 is 13 amino acids. The CDR3 DNA follows: TGTGCCAGCAGTTTCTTAGCGGGAGAGACCCAGTACTTC. Protein: CASSFLAGETQYF.

The genes are TRBV5-1 and TRBJ1-4, with TRBD1 as a possible D gene (6 bases). Germline V gene lookup returns CDR1 SGHRS and CDR2 YFSETQ. V was cut by 4 bases and J by 8 bases, with 15 bases left in between. This CDR3 is 14 amino acids long. As DNA, the CDR3 is TGCGCCAGCAGCGTACAGGGTTCCAACGAAAAACTGTTTTTT. The encoded protein is CASSVQGSNEKLFF.

This sequence joins TRBV11-1 and TRBJ2-7; 9 nucleotides agree with TRBD1. The V gene end was trimmed by 3 bases and the J gene end by 3 bases; junction bases not matched to a gene: 0. The CDR3 runs 13 residues. The germline gives CDR1 SGHAT, CDR2 FQDESV (reference sequence). CDR3 sequence: CASSLDRGYEQYF. The DNA for the CDR3 is TGTGCCAGCAGCTTGGACAGGGGCTACGAGCAGTACTTC.

The J gene is TRBJ2-1, the V gene TRBV6-5; D is possibly TRBD1 (6 bases). The CDR3 totals 14 residues. Germline V gives CDR1 MNHEY, CDR2 SVGAGI. The V gene lost 5 bases and the J gene lost 0 bases, with 8 bases spanning the gap. The CDR3 DNA is TGTGCCAGCAGTCAGGGGAGCTCCTACAATGAGCAGTTCTTC. Translated, it gives CASSQGSSYNEQFF.

This clone was observed a single time. This chain connects TRBV7-9 to TRBJ2-7; 11 bases are a match to TRBD1. The germline V gene has CDR1 SEHNR and CDR2 FQNEAQ (reference sequence). This CDR3 contains 18 residues. Unmatched junction bases numbered 13, after V lost 3 bases and J lost 3 bases. CDR3 coding DNA: TGTGCCAGCAGCTTTGGTTTGGCCGGGACAGGGGGTCTCTACGAGCAGTACTTC. This gives the protein CASSFGLAGTGGLYEQYF.

V usage is TRBV6-5 and J usage is TRBJ1-5; 7 nucleotides align to TRBD1. CDR1 is MNHEY, CDR2 SVGAGI, per germline. There are 14 residues in the CDR3. J lost 3 bases, V lost 5 bases, and 4 bases had no gene match. CDR3 region: CASSKGQNNQPQHF. Written as DNA, the CDR3 is TGTGCCAGCAGTAAGGGACAGAACAATCAGCCCCAGCATTTT.